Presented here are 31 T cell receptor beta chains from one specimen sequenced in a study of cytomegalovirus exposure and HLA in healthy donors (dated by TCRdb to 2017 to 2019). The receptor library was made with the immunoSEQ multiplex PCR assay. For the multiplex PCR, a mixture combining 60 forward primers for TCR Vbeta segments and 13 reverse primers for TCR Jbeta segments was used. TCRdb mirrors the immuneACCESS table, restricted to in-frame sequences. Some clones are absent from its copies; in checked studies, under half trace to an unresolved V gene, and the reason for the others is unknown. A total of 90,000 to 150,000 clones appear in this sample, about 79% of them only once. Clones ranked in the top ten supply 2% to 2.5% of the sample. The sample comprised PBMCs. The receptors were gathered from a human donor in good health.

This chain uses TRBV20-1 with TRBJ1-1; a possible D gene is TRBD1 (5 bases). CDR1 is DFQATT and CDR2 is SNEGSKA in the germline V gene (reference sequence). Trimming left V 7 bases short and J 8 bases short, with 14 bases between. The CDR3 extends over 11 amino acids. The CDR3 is CSGTSRAEAFF. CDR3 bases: TGCAGTGGTACATCCAGGGCCGAAGCTTTCTTT.

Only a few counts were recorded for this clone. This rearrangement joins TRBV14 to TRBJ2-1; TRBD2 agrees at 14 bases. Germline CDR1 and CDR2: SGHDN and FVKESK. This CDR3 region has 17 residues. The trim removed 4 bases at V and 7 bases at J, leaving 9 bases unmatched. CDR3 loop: CASSLLTSGGALNEQFF. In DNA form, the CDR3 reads TGTGCCAGCAGCCTCCTGACTAGCGGGGGGGCCCTAAATGAGCAGTTCTTC.

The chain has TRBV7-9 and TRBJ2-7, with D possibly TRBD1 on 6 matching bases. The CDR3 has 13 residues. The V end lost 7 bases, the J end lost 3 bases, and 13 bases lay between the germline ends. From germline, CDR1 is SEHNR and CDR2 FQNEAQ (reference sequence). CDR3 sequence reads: CASTTGFRYEQYF. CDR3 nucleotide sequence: TGTGCCAGCACCACAGGGTTTCGCTACGAGCAGTACTTC. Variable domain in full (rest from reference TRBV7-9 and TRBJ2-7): DTGVSQNPRHKITKRGQNVTFRCDPISEHNRLYWYRQTLGQGPEFLTYFQNEAQLEKSRLLSDRFSAERPKGSFSTLEIQRTEQGDSAMYLCASTTGFRYEQYFGPGTRLTVT.

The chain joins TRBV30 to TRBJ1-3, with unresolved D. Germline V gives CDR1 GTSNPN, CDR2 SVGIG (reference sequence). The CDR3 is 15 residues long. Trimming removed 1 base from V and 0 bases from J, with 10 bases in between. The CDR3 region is CAWSEIGSSGNTIYF. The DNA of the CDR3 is TGTGCCTGGAGTGAGATAGGGAGCTCTGGAAACACCATATATTTT.

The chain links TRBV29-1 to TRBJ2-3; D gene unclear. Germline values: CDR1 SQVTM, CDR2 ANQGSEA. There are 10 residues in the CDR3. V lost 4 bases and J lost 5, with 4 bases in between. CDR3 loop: CSVGRDTQYF. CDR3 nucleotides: TGCAGCGTTGGGAGAGATACGCAGTATTTT.

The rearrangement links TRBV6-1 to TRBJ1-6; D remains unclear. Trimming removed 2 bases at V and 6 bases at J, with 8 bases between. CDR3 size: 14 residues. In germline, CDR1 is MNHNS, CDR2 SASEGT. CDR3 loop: CASSELPGNSPLHF. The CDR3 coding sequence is TGTGCCAGCAGTGAACTCCCGGGTAATTCACCCCTCCACTTT.

The CDR3 DNA reads as TGTGCCAGCAGGGCTACAGGGGGCACGAATCAGCCCCAGCATTTT. Translating gives CASRATGGTNQPQHF. The chain combines TRBV6-5 with TRBJ1-5; 9 bases are a match to TRBD1. V lost 6 bases to trimming and J lost 4 bases; unmatched junction nucleotides: 7. CDR1 MNHEY and CDR2 SVGAGI come from the germline V gene. The CDR3 extends over 15 amino acids.

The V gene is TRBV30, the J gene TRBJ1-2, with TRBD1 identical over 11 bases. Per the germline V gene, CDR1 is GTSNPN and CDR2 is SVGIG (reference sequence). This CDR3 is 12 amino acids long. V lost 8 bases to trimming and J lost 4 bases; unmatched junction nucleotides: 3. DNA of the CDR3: TGTGCCGGGGGGACAGGGGGCTATGGCTACACCTTC. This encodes CAGGTGGYGYTF. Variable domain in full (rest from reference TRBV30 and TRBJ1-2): SQTIHQWPATLVQPVGSPLSLECTVEGTSNPNLYWYRQAAGRGLQLLFYSVGIGQISSEVPQNLSASRPQDRQFILSSKKLLLSDSGFYLCAGGTGGYGYTFGSGTRLTVV.

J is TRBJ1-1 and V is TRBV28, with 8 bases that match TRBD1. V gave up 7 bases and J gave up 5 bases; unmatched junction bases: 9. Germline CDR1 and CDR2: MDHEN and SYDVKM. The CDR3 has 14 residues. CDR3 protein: CASTAGGSSTEAFF. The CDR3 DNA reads TGTGCCAGCACCGCAGGGGGCTCAAGTACTGAAGCTTTCTTT.

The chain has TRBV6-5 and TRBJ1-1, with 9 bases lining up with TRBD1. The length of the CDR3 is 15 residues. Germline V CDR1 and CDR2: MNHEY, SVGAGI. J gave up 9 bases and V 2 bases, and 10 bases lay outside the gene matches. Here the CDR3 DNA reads TGTGCCAGCAGTTACCGACGGGGACAGGGAGGACAAGCTTTCTTT. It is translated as CASSYRRGQGGQAFF.

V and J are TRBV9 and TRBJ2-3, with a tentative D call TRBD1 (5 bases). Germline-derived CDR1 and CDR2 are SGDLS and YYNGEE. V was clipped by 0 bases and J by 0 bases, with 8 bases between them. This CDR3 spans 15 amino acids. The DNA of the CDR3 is TGTGCCAGCAGCGTAGTAGGGGTGAGCACAGATACGCAGTATTTT. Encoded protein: CASSVVGVSTDTQYF.

The CDR3 DNA sequence: TGTGCCAGCAGCCCAACGACAGGCCTTAATGAAAAACTGTTTTTT. Translated: CASSPTTGLNEKLFF. The chain joins TRBV12-1 to TRBJ1-4; the table's D call of TRBD1 was not tested on the DNA. TRBV12-1 represents a pseudogene. This CDR3 spans 15 amino acids.

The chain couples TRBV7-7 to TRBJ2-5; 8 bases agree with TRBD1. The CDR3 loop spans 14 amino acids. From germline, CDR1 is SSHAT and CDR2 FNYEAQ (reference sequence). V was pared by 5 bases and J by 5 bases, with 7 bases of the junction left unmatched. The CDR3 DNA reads TGTGCCAGCAGCCCCCAGGGGGCAGGGGAGACCCAGTACTTC. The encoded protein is CASSPQGAGETQYF.

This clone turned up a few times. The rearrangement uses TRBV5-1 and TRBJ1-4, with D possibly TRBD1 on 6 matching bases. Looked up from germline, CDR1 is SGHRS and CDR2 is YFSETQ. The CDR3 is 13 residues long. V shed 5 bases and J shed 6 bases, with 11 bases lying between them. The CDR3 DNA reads TGCGCCAGCAGAACAGGGCTCGATGAAAAACTGTTTTTT. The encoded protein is CASRTGLDEKLFF.

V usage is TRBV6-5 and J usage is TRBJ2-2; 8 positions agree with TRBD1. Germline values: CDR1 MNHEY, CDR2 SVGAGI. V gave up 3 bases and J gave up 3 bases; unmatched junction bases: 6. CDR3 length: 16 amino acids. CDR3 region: CASSYSDRVHTGELFF. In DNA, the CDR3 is TGTGCCAGCAGTTATTCGGACAGGGTTCACACCGGGGAGCTGTTTTTT.

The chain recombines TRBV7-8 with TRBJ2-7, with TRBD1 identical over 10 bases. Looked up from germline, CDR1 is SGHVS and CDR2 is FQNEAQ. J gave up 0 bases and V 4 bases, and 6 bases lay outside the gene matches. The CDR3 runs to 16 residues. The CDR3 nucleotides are TGTGCCAGCAGCTCGTACTGGACAGGGGGCTCCTACGAGCAGTACTTC. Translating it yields CASSSYWTGGSYEQYF.

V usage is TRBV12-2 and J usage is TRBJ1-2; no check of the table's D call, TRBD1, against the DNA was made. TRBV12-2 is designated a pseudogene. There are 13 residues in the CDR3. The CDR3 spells CASRDRGDYGYTF. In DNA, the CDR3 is TGTGCAAGTCGGGACAGGGGGGACTATGGCTACACCTTC.

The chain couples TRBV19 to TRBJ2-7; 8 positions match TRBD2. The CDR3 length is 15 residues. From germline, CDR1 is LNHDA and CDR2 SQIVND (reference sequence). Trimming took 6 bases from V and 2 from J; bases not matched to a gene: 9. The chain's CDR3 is CASRISGGPTYEQYF. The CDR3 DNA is TGTGCCAGTAGAATCTCGGGAGGGCCCACCTACGAGCAGTACTTC.

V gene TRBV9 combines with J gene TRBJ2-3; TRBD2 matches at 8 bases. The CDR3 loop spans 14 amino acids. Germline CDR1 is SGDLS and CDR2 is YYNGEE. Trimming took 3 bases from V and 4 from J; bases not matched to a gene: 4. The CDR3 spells CASSGTSRADTQYF. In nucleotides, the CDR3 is TGTGCCAGCAGCGGGACTAGCCGGGCAGATACGCAGTATTTT.

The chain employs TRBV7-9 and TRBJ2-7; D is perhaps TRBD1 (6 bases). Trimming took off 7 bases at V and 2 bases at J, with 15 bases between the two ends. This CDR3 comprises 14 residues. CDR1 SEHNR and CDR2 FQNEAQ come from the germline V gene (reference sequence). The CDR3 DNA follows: TGTGCCAGCACCCTAGAGGGGGTAACCTACGAGCAGTACTTC. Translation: CASTLEGVTYEQYF.

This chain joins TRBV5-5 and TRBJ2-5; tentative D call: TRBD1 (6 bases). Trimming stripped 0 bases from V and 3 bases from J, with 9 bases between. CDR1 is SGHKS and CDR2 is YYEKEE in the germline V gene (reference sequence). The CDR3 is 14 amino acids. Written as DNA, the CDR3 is TGTGCCAGCAGCTTGGTGACAGGAAAAGAGACCCAGTACTTC. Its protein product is CASSLVTGKETQYF.

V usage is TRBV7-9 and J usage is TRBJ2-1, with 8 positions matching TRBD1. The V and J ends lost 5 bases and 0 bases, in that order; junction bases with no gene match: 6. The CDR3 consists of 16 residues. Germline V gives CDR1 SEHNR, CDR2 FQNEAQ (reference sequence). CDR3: CASSQGAGSSYNEQFF. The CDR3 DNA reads TGTGCCAGCAGCCAGGGGGCAGGGAGCTCCTACAATGAGCAGTTCTTC.

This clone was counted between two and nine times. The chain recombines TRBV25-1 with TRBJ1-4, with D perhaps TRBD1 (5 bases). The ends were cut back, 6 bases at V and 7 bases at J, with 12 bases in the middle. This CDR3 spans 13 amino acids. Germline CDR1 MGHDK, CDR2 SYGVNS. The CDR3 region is CASSQGGSEKLFF. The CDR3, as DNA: TGTGCCAGCAGCCAGGGAGGGAGTGAAAAACTGTTTTTT.

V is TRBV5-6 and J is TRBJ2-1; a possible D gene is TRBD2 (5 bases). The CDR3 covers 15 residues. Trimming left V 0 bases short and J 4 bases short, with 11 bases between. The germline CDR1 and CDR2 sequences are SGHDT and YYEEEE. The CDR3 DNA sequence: TGTGCCAGCAGCTTGGCTCTAGCACTTTACAATGAGCAGTTCTTC. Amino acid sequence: CASSLALALYNEQFF.

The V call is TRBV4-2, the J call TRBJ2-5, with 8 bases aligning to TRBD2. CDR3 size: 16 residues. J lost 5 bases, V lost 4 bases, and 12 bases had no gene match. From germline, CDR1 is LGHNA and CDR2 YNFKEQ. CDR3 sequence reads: CASSLAAGEFGETQYF. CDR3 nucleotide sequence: TGTGCCAGCAGCCTTGCAGCGGGGGAATTTGGGGAGACCCAGTACTTC.

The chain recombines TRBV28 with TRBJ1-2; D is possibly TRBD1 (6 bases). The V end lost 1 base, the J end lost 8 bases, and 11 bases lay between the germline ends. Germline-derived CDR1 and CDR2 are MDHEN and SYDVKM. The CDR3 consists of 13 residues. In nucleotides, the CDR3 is TGTGCCAGCAGTTTATTCGGGGGGCAGGGCTACACCTTC. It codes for CASSLFGGQGYTF.

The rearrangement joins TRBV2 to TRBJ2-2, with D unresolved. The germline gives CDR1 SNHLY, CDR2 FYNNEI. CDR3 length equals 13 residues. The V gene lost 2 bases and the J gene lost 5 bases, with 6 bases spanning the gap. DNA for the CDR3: TGTGCCAGCAGTGAAATTAGAACCGGGGAGCTGTTTTTT. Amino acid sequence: CASSEIRTGELFF.

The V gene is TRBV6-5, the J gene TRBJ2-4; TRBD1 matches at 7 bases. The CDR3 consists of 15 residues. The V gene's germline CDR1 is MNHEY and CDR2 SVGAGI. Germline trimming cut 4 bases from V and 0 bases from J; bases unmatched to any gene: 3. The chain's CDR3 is CASSSTGLAKNIQYF. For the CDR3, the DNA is TGTGCCAGCAGTTCGACAGGGTTAGCCAAAAACATTCAGTACTTC.

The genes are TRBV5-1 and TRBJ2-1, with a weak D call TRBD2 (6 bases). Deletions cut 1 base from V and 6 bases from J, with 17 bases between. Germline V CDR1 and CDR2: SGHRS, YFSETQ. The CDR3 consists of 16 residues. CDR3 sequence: CASSLTPGTGTNEQFF. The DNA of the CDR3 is TGCGCCAGCAGCTTGACCCCCGGGACTGGTACCAATGAGCAGTTCTTC.

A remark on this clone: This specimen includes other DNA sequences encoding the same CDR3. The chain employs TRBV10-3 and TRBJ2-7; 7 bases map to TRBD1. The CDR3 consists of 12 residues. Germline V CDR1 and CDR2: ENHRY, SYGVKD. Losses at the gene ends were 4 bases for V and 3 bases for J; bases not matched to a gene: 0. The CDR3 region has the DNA TGTGCCATCAGTGGACAGGGCTACGAGCAGTACTTC. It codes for CAISGQGYEQYF.

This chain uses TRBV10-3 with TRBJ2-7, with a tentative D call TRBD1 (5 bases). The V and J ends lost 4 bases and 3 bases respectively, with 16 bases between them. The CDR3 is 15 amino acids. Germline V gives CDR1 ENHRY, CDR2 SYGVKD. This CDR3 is CAISGRSQGIYEQYF. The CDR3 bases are TGTGCCATCAGTGGTCGCTCCCAGGGTATCTACGAGCAGTACTTC.